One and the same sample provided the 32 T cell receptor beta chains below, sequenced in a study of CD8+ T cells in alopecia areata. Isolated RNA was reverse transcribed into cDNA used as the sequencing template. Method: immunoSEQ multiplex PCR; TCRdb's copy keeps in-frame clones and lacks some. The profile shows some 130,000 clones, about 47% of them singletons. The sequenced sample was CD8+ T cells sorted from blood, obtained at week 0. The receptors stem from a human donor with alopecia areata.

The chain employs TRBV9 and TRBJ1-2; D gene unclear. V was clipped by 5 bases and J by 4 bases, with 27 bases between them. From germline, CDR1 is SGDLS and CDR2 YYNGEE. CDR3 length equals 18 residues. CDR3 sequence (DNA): TGTGCCAGCAGGTCTATGCTAGGTGGGCAGATGAATCGCTATGGCTACACCTTC. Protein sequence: CASRSMLGGQMNRYGYTF.

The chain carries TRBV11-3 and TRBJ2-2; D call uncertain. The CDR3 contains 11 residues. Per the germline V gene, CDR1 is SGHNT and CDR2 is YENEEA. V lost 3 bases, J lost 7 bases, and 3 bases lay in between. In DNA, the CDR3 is TGTGCCAGCAGCTTCGGCGGGGAGCTGTTTTTT. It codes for CASSFGGELFF.

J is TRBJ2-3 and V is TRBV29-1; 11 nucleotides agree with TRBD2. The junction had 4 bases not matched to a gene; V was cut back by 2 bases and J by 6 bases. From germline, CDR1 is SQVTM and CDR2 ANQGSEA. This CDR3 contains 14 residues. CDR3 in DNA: TGCAGCGTTGAAAATAGCGGGGGGGCCGATACGCAGTATTTT. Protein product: CSVENSGGADTQYF.

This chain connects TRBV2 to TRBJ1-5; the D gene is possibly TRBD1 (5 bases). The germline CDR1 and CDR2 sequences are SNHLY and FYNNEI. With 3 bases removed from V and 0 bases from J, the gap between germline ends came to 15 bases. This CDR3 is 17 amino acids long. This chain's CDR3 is CASSDEGRGDSNQPQHF. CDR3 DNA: TGTGCCAGCAGTGACGAGGGGCGCGGGGATAGCAATCAGCCCCAGCATTTT.

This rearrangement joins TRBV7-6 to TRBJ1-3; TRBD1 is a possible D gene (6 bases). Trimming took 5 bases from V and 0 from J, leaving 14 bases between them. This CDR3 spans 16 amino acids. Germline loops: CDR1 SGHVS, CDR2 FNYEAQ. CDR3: CASSPTSRGSGNTIYF. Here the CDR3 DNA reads TGTGCCAGCAGCCCTACGTCCAGGGGCTCTGGAAACACCATATATTTT.

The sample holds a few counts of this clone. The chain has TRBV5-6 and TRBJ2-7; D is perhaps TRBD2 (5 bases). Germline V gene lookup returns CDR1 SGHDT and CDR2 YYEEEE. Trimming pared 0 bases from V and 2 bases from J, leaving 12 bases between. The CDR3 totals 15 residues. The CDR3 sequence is CASSLARTEPYEQYF. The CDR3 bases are TGTGCCAGCAGCTTGGCCCGGACTGAACCCTACGAGCAGTACTTC.

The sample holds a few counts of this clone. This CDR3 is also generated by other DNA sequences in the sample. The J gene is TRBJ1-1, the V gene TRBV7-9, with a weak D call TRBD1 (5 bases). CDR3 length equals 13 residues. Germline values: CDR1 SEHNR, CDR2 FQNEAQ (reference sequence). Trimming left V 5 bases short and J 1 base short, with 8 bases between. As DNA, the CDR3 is TGTGCCAGCAGCCTCACAGGGAACACTGAAGCTTTCTTT. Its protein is CASSLTGNTEAFF. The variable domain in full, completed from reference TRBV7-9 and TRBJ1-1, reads DTGVSQNPRHKITKRGQNVTFRCDPISEHNRLYWYRQTLGQGPEFLTYFQNEAQLEKSRLLSDRFSAERPKGSFSTLEIQRTEQGDSAMYLCASSLTGNTEAFFGQGTRLTVV.

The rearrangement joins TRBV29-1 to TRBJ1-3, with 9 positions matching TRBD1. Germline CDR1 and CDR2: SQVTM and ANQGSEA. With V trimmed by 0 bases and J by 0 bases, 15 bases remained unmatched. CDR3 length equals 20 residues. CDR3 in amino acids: CSVEDVRDRDDRVSGNTIYF. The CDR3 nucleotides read TGCAGCGTTGAAGATGTGCGGGACAGGGACGATCGAGTCTCTGGAAACACCATATATTTT.

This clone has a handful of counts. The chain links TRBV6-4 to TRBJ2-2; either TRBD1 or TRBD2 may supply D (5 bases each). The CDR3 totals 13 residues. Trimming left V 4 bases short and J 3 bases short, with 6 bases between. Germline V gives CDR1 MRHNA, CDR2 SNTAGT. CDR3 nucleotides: TGTGCCAGCAGTGGAGGGGACACCGGGGAGCTGTTTTTT. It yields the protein CASSGGDTGELFF.

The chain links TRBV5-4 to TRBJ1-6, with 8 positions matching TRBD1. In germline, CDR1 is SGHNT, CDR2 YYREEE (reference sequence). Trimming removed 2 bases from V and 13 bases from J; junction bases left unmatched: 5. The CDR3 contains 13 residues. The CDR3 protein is CASSLQGDGPLHF. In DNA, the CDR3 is TGTGCCAGCAGCTTACAGGGGGACGGGCCCCTCCACTTT.

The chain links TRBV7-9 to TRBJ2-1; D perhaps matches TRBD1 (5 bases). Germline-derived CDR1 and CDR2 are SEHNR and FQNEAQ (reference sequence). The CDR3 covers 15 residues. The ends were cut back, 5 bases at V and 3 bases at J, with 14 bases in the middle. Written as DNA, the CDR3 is TGTGCCAGCAGCCCCCAGGGTACAAACTACAATGAGCAGTTCTTC. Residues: CASSPQGTNYNEQFF.

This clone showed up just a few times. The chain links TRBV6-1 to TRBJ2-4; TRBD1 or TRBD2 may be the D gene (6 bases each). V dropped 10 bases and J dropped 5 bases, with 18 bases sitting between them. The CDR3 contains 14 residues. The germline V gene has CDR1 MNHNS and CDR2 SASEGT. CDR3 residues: CATLEGGWENIQYF. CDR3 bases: TGTGCCACCCTGGAGGGGGGCTGGGAAAACATTCAGTACTTC.

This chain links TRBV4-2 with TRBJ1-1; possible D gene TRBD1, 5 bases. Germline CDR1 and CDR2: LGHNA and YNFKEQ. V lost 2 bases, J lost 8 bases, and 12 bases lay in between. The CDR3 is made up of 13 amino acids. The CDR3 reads CASSQISRVEAFF. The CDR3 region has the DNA TGTGCCAGCAGCCAAATCTCCAGGGTAGAAGCTTTCTTT.

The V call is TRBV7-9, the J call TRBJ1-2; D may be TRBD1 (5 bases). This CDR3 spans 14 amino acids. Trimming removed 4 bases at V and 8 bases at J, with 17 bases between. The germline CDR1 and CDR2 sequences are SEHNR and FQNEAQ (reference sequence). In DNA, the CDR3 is TGTGCCAGCAGCTCCGCGCAAAGGGGAAGCGGCTACACCTTC. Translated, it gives CASSSAQRGSGYTF.

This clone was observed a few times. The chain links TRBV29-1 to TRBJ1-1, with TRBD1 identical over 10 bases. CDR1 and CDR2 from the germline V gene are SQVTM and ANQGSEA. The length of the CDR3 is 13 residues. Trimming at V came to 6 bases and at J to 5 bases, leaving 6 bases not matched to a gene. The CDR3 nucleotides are TGCAGCGTCCCGGGACAGGGGAGAACTGAAGCTTTCTTT. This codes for CSVPGQGRTEAFF.

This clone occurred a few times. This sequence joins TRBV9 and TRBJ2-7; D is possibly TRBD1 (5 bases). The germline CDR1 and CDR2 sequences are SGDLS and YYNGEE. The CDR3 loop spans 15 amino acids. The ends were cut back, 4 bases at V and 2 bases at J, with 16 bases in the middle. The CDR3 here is CASSPEGLTAYEQYF. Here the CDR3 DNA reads TGTGCCAGCAGCCCCGAAGGGTTGACAGCCTACGAGCAGTACTTC.

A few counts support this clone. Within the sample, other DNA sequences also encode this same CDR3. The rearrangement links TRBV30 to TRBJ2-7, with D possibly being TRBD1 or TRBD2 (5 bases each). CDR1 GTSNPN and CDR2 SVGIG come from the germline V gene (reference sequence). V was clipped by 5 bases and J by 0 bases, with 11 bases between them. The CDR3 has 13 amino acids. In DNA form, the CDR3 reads TGTGCCTGGGGGACGGGGAGCTCCTACGAGCAGTACTTC. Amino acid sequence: CAWGTGSSYEQYF.

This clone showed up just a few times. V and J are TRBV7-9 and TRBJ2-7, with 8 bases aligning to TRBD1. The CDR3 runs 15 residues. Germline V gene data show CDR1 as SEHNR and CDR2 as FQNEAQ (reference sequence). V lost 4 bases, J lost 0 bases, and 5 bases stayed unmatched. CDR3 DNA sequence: TGTGCCAGCAGCTCGGGACAGGAGAGCTCCTACGAGCAGTACTTC. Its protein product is CASSSGQESSYEQYF.

As DNA, the CDR3 is TGTGCCAGCAGATATGAACACAGCACCGGGGAGCTGTTTTTT. This sequence encodes CASRYEHSTGELFF. The V and J genes are TRBV7-3 and TRBJ2-2; no definite D call. The ends were cut back, 6 bases at V and 4 bases at J, with 12 bases in the middle. CDR1 and CDR2 from the germline V gene are SGHTA and FQGTGA. The CDR3 covers 14 residues.

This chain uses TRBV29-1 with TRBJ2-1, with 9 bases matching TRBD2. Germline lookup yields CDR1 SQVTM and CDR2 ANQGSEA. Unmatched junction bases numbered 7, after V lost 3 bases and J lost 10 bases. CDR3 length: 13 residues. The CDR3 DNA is TGCAGCGTTGATAGCGGGGGCCCAGACGAGCAGTTCTTC. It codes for CSVDSGGPDEQFF.

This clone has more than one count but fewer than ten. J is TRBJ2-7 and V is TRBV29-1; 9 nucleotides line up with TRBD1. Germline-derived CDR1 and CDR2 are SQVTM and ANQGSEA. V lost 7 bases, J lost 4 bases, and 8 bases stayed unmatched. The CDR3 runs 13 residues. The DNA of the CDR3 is TGCAGCGCCGGGGGACAGGGTGTTTACGAGCAGTACTTC. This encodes CSAGGQGVYEQYF.

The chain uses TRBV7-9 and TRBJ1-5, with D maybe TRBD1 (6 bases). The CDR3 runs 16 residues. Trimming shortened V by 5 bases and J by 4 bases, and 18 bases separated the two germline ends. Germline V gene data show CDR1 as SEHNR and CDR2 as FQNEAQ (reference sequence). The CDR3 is CASSPGGTRANQPQHF. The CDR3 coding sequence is TGTGCCAGCAGCCCCGGGGGCACAAGGGCTAATCAGCCCCAGCATTTT. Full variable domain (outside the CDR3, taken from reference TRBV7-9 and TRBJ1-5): DTGVSQNPRHKITKRGQNVTFRCDPISEHNRLYWYRQTLGQGPEFLTYFQNEAQLEKSRLLSDRFSAERPKGSFSTLEIQRTEQGDSAMYLCASSPGGTRANQPQHFGDGTRLSIL.

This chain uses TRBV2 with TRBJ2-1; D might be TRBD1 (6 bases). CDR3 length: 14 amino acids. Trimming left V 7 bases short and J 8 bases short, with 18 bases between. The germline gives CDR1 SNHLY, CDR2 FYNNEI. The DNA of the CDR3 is TGTGCCAGCACGACCCGGGACATTTGGGATGAGCAGTTCTTC. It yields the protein CASTTRDIWDEQFF.

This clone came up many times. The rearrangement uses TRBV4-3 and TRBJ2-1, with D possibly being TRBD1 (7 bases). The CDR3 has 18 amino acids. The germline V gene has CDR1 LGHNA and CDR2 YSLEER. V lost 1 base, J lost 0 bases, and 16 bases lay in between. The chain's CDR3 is CASSQGQGGVGSYNEQFF. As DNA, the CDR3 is TGCGCCAGCAGCCAAGGCCAGGGGGGAGTTGGCTCCTACAATGAGCAGTTCTTC.

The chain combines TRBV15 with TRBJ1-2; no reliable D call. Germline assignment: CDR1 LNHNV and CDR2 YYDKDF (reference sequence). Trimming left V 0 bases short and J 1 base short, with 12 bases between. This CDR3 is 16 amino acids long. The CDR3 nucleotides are TGTGCCACCAGCAGAGATCTGGCGGGATATAACTATGGCTACACCTTC. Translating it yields CATSRDLAGYNYGYTF.

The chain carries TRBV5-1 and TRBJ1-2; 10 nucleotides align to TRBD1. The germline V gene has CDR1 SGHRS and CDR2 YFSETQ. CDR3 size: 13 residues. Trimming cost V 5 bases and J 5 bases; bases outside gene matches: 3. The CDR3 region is CASRADRGYGYTF. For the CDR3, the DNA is TGCGCCAGCAGAGCGGACAGGGGGTATGGCTACACCTTC.

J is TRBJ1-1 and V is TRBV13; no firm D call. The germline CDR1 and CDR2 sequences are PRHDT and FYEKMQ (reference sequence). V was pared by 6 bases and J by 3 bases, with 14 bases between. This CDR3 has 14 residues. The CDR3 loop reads CASRMSVEDTEAFF. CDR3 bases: TGTGCCAGCAGAATGTCGGTTGAGGACACTGAAGCTTTCTTT.

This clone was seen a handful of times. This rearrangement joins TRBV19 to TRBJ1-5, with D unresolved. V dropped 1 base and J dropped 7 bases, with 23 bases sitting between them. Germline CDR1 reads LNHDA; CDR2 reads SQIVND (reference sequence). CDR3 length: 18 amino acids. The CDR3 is CASSIVDWKTSFLQPQHF. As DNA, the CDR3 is TGTGCCAGTAGTATAGTTGATTGGAAGACGAGCTTTTTGCAGCCCCAGCATTTT.

In nucleotides, the CDR3 is TGTGCCAGCAGCCCCACAACCTCGGCTGGGGCCAACGTCCTGACTTTC. Protein sequence: CASSPTTSAGANVLTF. The rearrangement joins TRBV9 to TRBJ2-6; no clear D gene. The germline gives CDR1 SGDLS, CDR2 YYNGEE. The CDR3 has 16 amino acids. V shed 4 bases and J shed 2 bases, with 13 bases lying between them.

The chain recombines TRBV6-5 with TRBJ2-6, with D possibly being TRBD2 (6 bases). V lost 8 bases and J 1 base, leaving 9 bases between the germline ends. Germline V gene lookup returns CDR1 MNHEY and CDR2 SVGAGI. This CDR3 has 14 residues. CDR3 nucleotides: TGTGCCAGCGGACGGGGGTCTGGGGCCAACGTCCTGACTTTC. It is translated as CASGRGSGANVLTF.

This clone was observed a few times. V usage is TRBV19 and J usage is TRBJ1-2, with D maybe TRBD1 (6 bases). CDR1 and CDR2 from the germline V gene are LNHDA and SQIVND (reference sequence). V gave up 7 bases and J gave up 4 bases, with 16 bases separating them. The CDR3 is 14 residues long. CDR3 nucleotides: TGTGCCAGTACCTACGGGGGGCTTGGCTATGGCTACACCTTC. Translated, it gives CASTYGGLGYGYTF.

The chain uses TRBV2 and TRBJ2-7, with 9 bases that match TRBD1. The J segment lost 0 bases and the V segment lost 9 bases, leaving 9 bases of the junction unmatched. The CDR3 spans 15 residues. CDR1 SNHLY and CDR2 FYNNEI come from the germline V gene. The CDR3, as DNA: TGTGCCAGTCTCGAGGGGACAGGGAGCTCCTACGAGCAGTACTTC. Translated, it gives CASLEGTGSSYEQYF. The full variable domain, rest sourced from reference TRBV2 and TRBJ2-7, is EPEVTQTPSHQVTQMGQEVILRCVPISNHLYFYWYRQILGQKVEFLVSFYNNEISEKSEIFDDQFSVERPDGSNFTLKIRSTKLEDSAMYFCASLEGTGSSYEQYFGPGTRLTVT.